These T cell receptor beta chains were read from a single sample in a study of OX40 agonist ivuxolimab in advanced cancers. The protocol was immunoSEQ multiplex PCR, while the TCRdb copy is restricted to in-frame clones and leaves out a portion. The sample holds approximately 74,000 clones; 90% are singletons and the top ten take about 1.8%. The sample was CD4+ or CD8+ T cells sorted from blood, taken in a trial of the OX40 agonist ivuxolimab. The source of these receptors is an adult with an advanced solid tumor such as melanoma, head and neck, liver or kidney cancer. Each CDR3 is given with its conserved first and last residue. Fields, in order: D gene, J gene, V gene, clone size, CDR3 protein, CDR3 DNA. D genes are given only for firm matches. Size is stated for part of the rows, as once, few or many counts, or as a class when the clone is expanded.

d_gene: .; j_gene: TRBJ2-6; v_gene: TRBV6-5; abundance: .; CDR3aa: CASGWVTGANVLTF; CDR3nt: TGTGCCAGCGGGTGGGTGACTGGGGCCAACGTCCTGACTTTC
d_gene: TRBD2; j_gene: TRBJ2-3; v_gene: TRBV11-2; abundance: .; CDR3aa: CASSFTSGTDTQYF; CDR3nt: TGTGCCAGCAGCTTTACTAGCGGCACAGATACGCAGTATTTT
d_gene: TRBD1; j_gene: TRBJ1-3; v_gene: TRBV19; abundance: .; CDR3aa: CASSRTGESGNTIYF; CDR3nt: TGTGCCAGTAGTAGAACAGGGGAATCTGGAAACACCATATATTTT
d_gene: .; j_gene: TRBJ2-6; v_gene: TRBV7-8; abundance: .; CDR3aa: CASSQAEVAGANVLTF; CDR3nt: TGTGCCAGCAGCCAAGCAGAGGTTGCTGGGGCCAACGTCCTGACTTTC
d_gene: TRBD1; j_gene: TRBJ1-2; v_gene: TRBV5-1; abundance: .; CDR3aa: CASSLEGQPERGYTF; CDR3nt: TGCGCCAGCAGCTTGGAGGGACAGCCTGAACGGGGCTACACCTTC
d_gene: TRBD1; j_gene: TRBJ2-3; v_gene: TRBV7-9; abundance: .; CDR3aa: CASSPWGTASTDTQYF; CDR3nt: TGTGCCAGCAGCCCCTGGGGGACAGCTTCCACAGATACGCAGTATTTT
d_gene: .; j_gene: TRBJ2-6; v_gene: TRBV9; abundance: few; CDR3aa: CASSLLTSSGANVLTF; CDR3nt: TGTGCCAGCAGCTTGCTAACCTCCTCTGGGGCCAACGTCCTGACTTTC
d_gene: TRBD2; j_gene: TRBJ2-7; v_gene: TRBV4-1; abundance: .; CDR3aa: CASSQEHSGRYEQYF; CDR3nt: TGCGCCAGCAGCCAAGAGCATAGCGGGAGATACGAGCAGTACTTC
d_gene: .; j_gene: TRBJ1-2; v_gene: TRBV20-1; abundance: few; CDR3aa: CSSKTGNGYTF; CDR3nt: TGCAGTTCTAAGACAGGCAATGGCTACACCTTC
d_gene: .; j_gene: TRBJ1-4; v_gene: TRBV7-2; abundance: .; CDR3aa: CASSFGGRRRTTNEKLFF; CDR3nt: TGTGCCAGCAGCTTCGGGGGTCGGAGAAGAACAACTAATGAAAAACTGTTTTTT
d_gene: .; j_gene: TRBJ2-1; v_gene: TRBV6-5; abundance: .; CDR3aa: CASSPRGGVYNEQFF; CDR3nt: TGTGCCAGCAGCCCTAGGGGGGGTGTCTACAATGAGCAGTTCTTC
d_gene: .; j_gene: TRBJ2-7; v_gene: TRBV5-8; abundance: .; CDR3aa: CASSLIRVYEQYF; CDR3nt: TGTGCCAGCAGCTTGATAAGGGTCTACGAGCAGTACTTC
d_gene: .; j_gene: TRBJ2-5; v_gene: TRBV5-1; abundance: once; CDR3aa: CASSLVMETQYF; CDR3nt: TGCGCCAGCAGCTTGGTAATGGAGACCCAGTACTTC
d_gene: .; j_gene: TRBJ2-3; v_gene: TRBV6-4; abundance: .; CDR3aa: CASSEPATDTQYF; CDR3nt: TGTGCCAGCAGTGAACCGGCCACAGATACGCAGTATTTT
d_gene: .; j_gene: TRBJ1-3; v_gene: TRBV30; abundance: .; CDR3aa: CAWKKGAGNTIYF; CDR3nt: TGTGCCTGGAAAAAGGGTGCTGGAAACACCATATATTTT
d_gene: TRBD2; j_gene: TRBJ2-7; v_gene: TRBV10-3; abundance: .; CDR3aa: CAIRLAGEDEQYF; CDR3nt: TGTGCCATCAGGTTAGCGGGAGAGGATGAGCAGTACTTC
d_gene: .; j_gene: TRBJ1-4; v_gene: TRBV28; abundance: .; CDR3aa: CASNFGGTAGEKLFF; CDR3nt: TGTGCCAGCAATTTCGGTGGGACGGCGGGAGAAAAACTGTTTTTT
d_gene: .; j_gene: TRBJ2-7; v_gene: TRBV28; abundance: .; CDR3aa: CASSLFREPYEQYF; CDR3nt: TGTGCCAGCAGTTTATTTAGGGAACCTTACGAGCAGTACTTC
d_gene: .; j_gene: TRBJ2-3; v_gene: TRBV7-2; abundance: .; CDR3aa: CASSLDRTDTQYF; CDR3nt: TGTGCCAGCAGCTTAGACCGCACAGATACGCAGTATTTT
d_gene: .; j_gene: TRBJ2-5; v_gene: TRBV18; abundance: .; CDR3aa: CASSPRNGGQETQYF; CDR3nt: TGTGCCAGCTCACCCAGAAACGGGGGACAAGAGACCCAGTACTTC
d_gene: .; j_gene: TRBJ1-1; v_gene: TRBV7-2; abundance: .; CDR3aa: CASSLFATGAGYTEAFF; CDR3nt: TGTGCCAGCAGCTTATTCGCGACCGGGGCAGGTTACACTGAAGCTTTCTTT
d_gene: TRBD1; j_gene: TRBJ2-3; v_gene: TRBV28; abundance: .; CDR3aa: CASSLSQGTGNTDTQYF; CDR3nt: TGTGCCAGCAGTTTATCCCAAGGGACAGGCAACACAGATACGCAGTATTTT
d_gene: .; j_gene: TRBJ1-6; v_gene: TRBV2; abundance: once; CDR3aa: CASRGGGSLSYNSPLHF; CDR3nt: TGTGCCAGCAGGGGTGGGGGGAGCCTCTCCTATAATTCACCCCTCCACTTT
d_gene: .; j_gene: TRBJ2-2; v_gene: TRBV7-8; abundance: .; CDR3aa: CASSPRYTGELFF; CDR3nt: TGTGCCAGCAGCCCCAGGTATACCGGGGAGCTGTTTTTT
d_gene: .; j_gene: TRBJ1-1; v_gene: TRBV6-1; abundance: .; CDR3aa: CASRLTENTEAFF; CDR3nt: TGTGCCAGCAGGTTGACAGAAAACACTGAAGCTTTCTTT
d_gene: TRBD2; j_gene: TRBJ2-1; v_gene: TRBV6-4; abundance: .; CDR3aa: CASSDSASGHSYNEQFF; CDR3nt: TGTGCCAGCAGTGACTCGGCTAGCGGGCACTCCTACAATGAGCAGTTCTTC
d_gene: .; j_gene: TRBJ1-2; v_gene: TRBV19; abundance: once; CDR3aa: CASSTAPPIHGYTF; CDR3nt: TGTGCCAGTAGTACTGCCCCTCCCATCCATGGCTACACCTTC
d_gene: TRBD2; j_gene: TRBJ2-7; v_gene: TRBV28; abundance: .; CDR3aa: CASIRGGSYEQYF; CDR3nt: TGTGCCAGCATACGGGGGGGATCCTACGAGCAGTACTTC
d_gene: .; j_gene: TRBJ2-1; v_gene: TRBV7-9; abundance: .; CDR3aa: CASSFFSAGYHNEQFF; CDR3nt: TGTGCCAGCAGCTTCTTCTCGGCGGGATATCACAATGAGCAGTTCTTC
d_gene: TRBD2; j_gene: TRBJ2-3; v_gene: TRBV5-4; abundance: .; CDR3aa: CASSLGTRTDTQYF; CDR3nt: TGTGCCAGCAGCTTGGGGACTAGGACAGATACGCAGTATTTT
d_gene: .; j_gene: TRBJ2-5; v_gene: TRBV19; abundance: .; CDR3aa: CASSLTEEETQYF; CDR3nt: TGTGCCAGTAGTTTAACGGAGGAAGAGACCCAGTACTTC
d_gene: .; j_gene: TRBJ1-2; v_gene: TRBV7-9; abundance: .; CDR3aa: CASSRGRTYGYTF; CDR3nt: TGTGCCAGCAGCCGGGGACGGACCTATGGCTACACCTTC
d_gene: .; j_gene: TRBJ1-6; v_gene: TRBV7-2; abundance: .; CDR3aa: CASSLGGNNSPLHF; CDR3nt: TGTGCCAGCAGCTTGGGCGGGAATAATTCACCCCTCCACTTT
d_gene: TRBD2; j_gene: TRBJ2-3; v_gene: TRBV28; abundance: .; CDR3aa: CASSSPGGGTDTQYF; CDR3nt: TGTGCCAGCAGTTCCCCGGGAGGAGGCACAGATACGCAGTATTTT
d_gene: TRBD1; j_gene: TRBJ1-6; v_gene: TRBV2; abundance: .; CDR3aa: CASSDLALDRADSPLHF; CDR3nt: TGTGCCAGCAGTGATTTGGCCCTGGACAGGGCCGATTCACCCCTCCACTTT